This TCR beta chain came from a study of metastatic and nonmetastatic thyroid tumors. This clone was recorded a few times. Via MiXCR, TCRdb re-called the PCR reads. Here the sample spans tens of thousands of clones, roughly a fifth being singletons. Each patient went into thyroid surgery without having received any treatment. The V gene lost 1 base and the J gene lost 7 bases, with 22 bases spanning the gap. This CDR3 has 17 amino acids. The chain carries TRBV12-3 or TRBV12-4 and TRBJ1-2; a possible D gene is TRBD1 (5 bases). Source material: blood. The receptor comes from a female donor with papillary thyroid cancer or a benign thyroid nodule (not recorded which). Some clones in this sample may be carry-over from other donors' samples. The CDR3 spells CASSLVGGGDVLGGYTF. CDR3 DNA: TGTGCCAGCAGTTTAGTGGGGGGGGGTGACGTACTCGGTGGCTACACCTTC.